This TCR beta chain was identified during a study of shared clonotypes between healthy human individuals. Study outcomes and limitations: Despite large depth, sorted-subset datasets appeared incompletely sequenced.

Germline V CDR1 and CDR2: SQVTM, ANQGSEA. Trimming removed 0 bases from V and 4 bases from J, with 12 bases in between. The CDR3 loop spans 14 amino acids. Deep was the level used in running the assay. TCRdb keeps only in-frame clones here, not all; method: immunoSEQ multiplex PCR. The data contain some 2.4 million clones, roughly 93% of them seen just once; the ten biggest clones take up more than 0.35%. Comments on this clone: The antigen is unknown.

The chain uses TRBV29-1 and TRBJ1-2, with D unresolved. Specimen: naive CD4+ T cells from PBMCs. This sample's subset: CD45RA+ positively selected. The sequence came from a man younger than 30 in good health. Some clones in this sample may be carry-over from other donors' samples. In nucleotides, the CDR3 is TGCAGCGTTGAAGATCGTAAGGATTCCTATGGCTACACCTTC. Translated, it gives CSVEDRKDSYGYTF. Based on the CDR3 plus reference TRBV29-1 and TRBJ1-2, the full variable domain is SAVISQKPSRDICQRGTSLTIQCQVDSQVTMMFWYRQQPGQSLTLIATANQGSEATYESGFVIDKFPISRPNLTFSTLTVSNMSPEDSSIYLCSVEDRKDSYGYTFGSGTRLTVV.